This T cell receptor (beta chain) stems from a study of blood T cell repertoires in COVID-19 (dated by TCRdb to the early 2020s). Turning to the overall study: Collaborator samples came from the United States, Italy and Spain and covered acute and convalescent phases of COVID-19. HLA class I and class II types, where available, came from metadata supplied by the sample provider rather than from assay-based typing. The dataset comprised deeply sampled blood TCRbeta repertoires from subjects exposed to, actively infected with, or recovered from COVID-19. Nearly every sample came with metadata listing a de-identified subject ID, COVID-19 status, age in years and sex. The prospective study material was composed of cDNA or gDNA derived from T cells, B-cell-depleted T cells, or PBMCs. The samples were drawn from two sources: the first 160 participants of the ongoing ImmuneRACE study, and 1,000 to 1,500 subjects contributed by 6 global collaborators. The repertoires were made available in a free public database intended to serve as a resource for research on the immune response to SARS-CoV-2. The paper's findings and limits, for the study overall: The quantity of clinical and demographic metadata differed by source and by participant and was supplied without curation.

About this clone: It lacks a known antigen. Per-nucleotide qualities are absent, and no much larger clonotype sits a single base away.

TCRbeta CDR3 regions were amplified from genomic DNA using the immunoSEQ Assay, a bias-controlled multiplex PCR. The published analysis was carried out like this. The number of nucleated cells in each sample was estimated by amplification of reference gene primers within the assay. Sequence reads were collapsed and filtered to measure the absolute abundance of every unique TCRbeta CDR3 rearrangement. For each sample, productive Simpson clonality was calculated as the square root of Simpson's diversity index across productive rearrangements. TCRdb re-hosts the immuneACCESS table, in-frame sequences only. Its copies lack some clones; in the studies checked, an unresolved V gene accounts for under half of them, and the cause for the rest is not known. That table gives V, J and clone size, and the DNA gave D and trimming. A total of 260,000 or so clones appear in this sample, around 82% of them only once. Jointly, the top ten make up over 8.5% of the sample.

The germline V gene gives CDR1 as MDHEN and CDR2 as SYDVKM. Trimming accounts for 2 bases at V and 12 bases at J, while the number of junction bases matched to no gene is 7. From cysteine to phenylalanine, the CDR3 is 14 amino acids long. Left in the record is the CDR3 DNA by itself, 42 bases read in frame from the first base. The collaborating institutions used their own protocols to collect whole blood in K2EDTA tubes. For TCRbeta analysis, collaborator samples were shipped as frozen whole blood, as isolated PBMCs, or as DNA extracted from either sample type. The V and J segments used are TRBV28 and TRBJ1-1; TRBD1 aligns with 12 central bases. The TCR sequence derives from a human donor in a cohort sampled during active COVID-19. The sample taken for sequencing was peripheral blood. The CDR3 reads as follows: CASSLDRGQGATFF. Read as DNA, the sequence is TGTGCCAGCAGTTTAGATAGGGGACAGGGGGCGACTTTCTTT.